Listed below are T cell receptor beta chains from one sample, sequenced in a study of T cell repertoires in cytomegalovirus infection. TCRdb ran MiXCR on the reads and lists one entry per CDR3 protein. The table records 830,000 or so distinct CDR3 sequences, approximately 32% of them present only once. What these receptors recognize is not known. The sequences come from cultured CD8+ T cells from PBMCs, collected from culture after CMV antigen stimulation. The origin of the receptors is a human donor in good health (CMV status not recorded). Some clones in this sample may be carry-over from other donors' samples. Each CDR3 is given with its conserved first and last residue. The D gene is left open where the match is weak. Not every row has a clone size; where given, it reads once, few, many or a size class.

>TRBJ1-5|NA|TRBV10-3|TRBD1
TGTGCCATCAGTGAACCGGGACAGGGGACCTATAGCAATCAGCCCCAGCATTTT
CAISEPGQGTYSNQPQHF
>TRBJ1-4|NA|TRBV4-1|NA
TGCGCCAGCAGCCCCCAACCGGCCGATGAAAAACTGTTTTTT
CASSPQPADEKLFF
>TRBJ2-4|few|TRBV5-6|NA
TGTGCCAGCAGCTGGGGGGAAAACATTCAGTACTTC
CASSWGENIQYF
>TRBJ1-6|many|TRBV7-6|NA
TGTGCCAGCAGCCCAGATGGGTCCTATAATTCACCCCTCCACTTT
CASSPDGSYNSPLHF
>TRBJ2-3|NA|TRBV10-3|NA
TGTGCCATCAGTGGGGGGCAGGCTAGCACAGATACGCAGTATTTT
CAISGGQASTDTQYF
>TRBJ1-5|NA|TRBV7-9|NA
TGTGCCAGCAGCTCTAGCAATGGGGGGATCAATCAGCCCCAGCATTTT
CASSSSNGGINQPQHF
>TRBJ1-1|few|TRBV6-2/TRBV6-3|NA
TGTGCCAGCAGCCACACGGATACGACTGAAGCTTTCTTT
CASSHTDTTEAFF
>TRBJ1-3|few|TRBV20-1|TRBD1
TGCAGTGCTGATACCGGGACAGGGGATGACACCATATATTTT
CSADTGTGDDTIYF
>TRBJ2-3|many|TRBV7-9|NA
TGTGCCAGCAGCTTAGTAGGGGGCACAGATACGCAGTATTTT
CASSLVGGTDTQYF
>TRBJ1-1|many|TRBV7-6|TRBD1
TGTGCCAGCAGCCGACAGGGTCCCTTGAACACTGAAGCTTTCTTT
CASSRQGPLNTEAFF
>TRBJ2-1|NA|TRBV27|TRBD2
TGTGCCAGCAGTTCTTTGACTAGCGGGGGCTCCTACAATGAGCAGTTCTTC
CASSSLTSGGSYNEQFF